Below are 28 T cell receptor beta chains sequenced from a single sample in a study of T-cell reconstitution after alpha-beta-depleted transplantation in children. Library preparation (for TCRbeta) was performed with unique molecular identifiers. One entry per CDR3 protein, called by TCRdb with MiXCR from the PCR reads. This sample has around 450,000 distinct CDR3 sequences; around two fifths occur once, and the top ten carry 25% to 30%. The specimen was PBMCs, collected before TCRalphabeta/CD19-depleted stem cell transplant. These receptors all stem from a girl aged 2-9 years with aplastic anemia, due to receive a stem cell transplant.

This clonotype was detected a few times. The chain joins TRBV25-1 to TRBJ2-7; no reliable D call. Per germline, CDR1 MGHDK and CDR2 SYGVNS. V lost 0 bases, J lost 7 bases, and 10 bases lay in between. The CDR3 contains 13 residues. CDR3 sequence: CASSEYTRWEQYF. Written as DNA, the CDR3 is TGTGCCAGCAGTGAATATACCCGGTGGGAGCAGTACTTC.

The rearrangement uses TRBV18 and TRBJ2-1, with 7 positions matching TRBD2. Germline V gene data show CDR1 as KGHSH and CDR2 as LQKENI. V lost 2 bases, J lost 0 bases, and 4 bases stayed unmatched. CDR3 size: 16 residues. The CDR3 region is CASSPVAGDSYNEQFF. The CDR3 DNA reads as TGTGCCAGCTCACCAGTCGCGGGGGACTCCTACAATGAGCAGTTCTTC.

This clonotype has at least ten counts. The J gene is TRBJ2-5, the V gene TRBV7-2, with D tentatively TRBD1 or TRBD2 (5 bases each). Germline values: CDR1 SGHTA, CDR2 FQGNSA. The CDR3 extends over 15 amino acids. Trimming left V 5 bases short and J 6 bases short, with 19 bases between. CDR3 region: CASSPGTFTRQTQYF. DNA for the CDR3: TGTGCCAGCAGCCCCGGGACCTTTACCAGACAGACCCAGTACTTC. The full variable domain, completed using reference TRBV7-2 and TRBJ2-5, is GAGVSQSPSNKVTEKGKDVELRCDPISGHTALYWYRQSLGQGLEFLIYFQGNSAPDKSGLPSDRFSAERTGGSVSTLTIQRTQQEDSAVYLCASSPGTFTRQTQYFGPGTRLLVL.

This clonotype has at least ten counts. The chain links TRBV7-9 to TRBJ2-7; a weak D match, TRBD1 (5 bases). This CDR3 spans 14 amino acids. The V gene's germline CDR1 is SEHNR and CDR2 FQNEAQ (reference sequence). V lost 8 bases, J lost 6 bases, and 20 bases lay in between. This chain's CDR3 is CASAHRSRAREQYF. In DNA, the CDR3 is TGTGCCAGCGCCCATCGGTCCAGGGCTCGCGAGCAGTACTTC.

The genes are TRBV19 and TRBJ2-1, with 9 bases aligning to TRBD1. V lost 3 bases and J lost 1; bases outside the gene matches: 4. The CDR3 is 16 amino acids. Germline V lookup: CDR1 LNHDA, CDR2 SQIVND (reference sequence). Here the CDR3 DNA reads TGTGCCAGTAGTATGGGAGGGACAGGGTCCTACAATGAGCAGTTCTTC. Translation: CASSMGGTGSYNEQFF.

This chain connects TRBV15 to TRBJ1-4; 9 positions agree with TRBD1. The CDR3 loop spans 16 amino acids. Looked up from germline, CDR1 is LNHNV and CDR2 is YYDKDF (reference sequence). V shed 0 bases and J 3 bases; nucleotides not matched to a gene: 2. CDR3 amino acids: CATSRDRDRANEKLFF. The CDR3 DNA reads as TGTGCCACCAGCAGAGACCGGGACAGGGCTAATGAAAAACTGTTTTTT. Filled out from reference TRBV15 and TRBJ1-4, the complete variable domain reads DAMVIQNPRYQVTQFGKPVTLSCSQTLNHNVMYWYQQKSSQAPKLLFHYYDKDFNNEADTPDNFQSRRPNTSFCFLDIRSPGLGDTAMYLCATSRDRDRANEKLFFGSGTQLSVL.

This clonotype was seen repeatedly, ten times or more. The V and J genes are TRBV7-2 and TRBJ2-3; no clear D gene. The CDR3 sequence is 14 residues long. V shed 7 bases and J shed 5 bases, with 16 bases lying between them. CDR1 and CDR2 from the germline V gene are SGHTA and FQGNSA. CDR3 nucleotides: TGTGCCAGCACCCTCGGGCTAGGGTTAGATACGCAGTATTTT. Encoded protein: CASTLGLGLDTQYF.

This clonotype was observed at least ten times. The rearrangement uses TRBV5-1 and TRBJ2-7, with TRBD2 identical over 7 bases. Germline V gives CDR1 SGHRS, CDR2 YFSETQ. Trimming cost V 4 bases and J 4 bases; bases outside gene matches: 5. The CDR3 totals 13 residues. In DNA form, the CDR3 reads TGCGCCAGCAGCCTCTCCGGGGGGTACGAGCAGTACTTC. Its translation: CASSLSGGYEQYF.

This clonotype was seen only a few times. The V and J genes are TRBV6-5 and TRBJ1-5; a weak D match, TRBD1 (5 bases). V gave up 2 bases and J gave up 2 bases, with 10 bases separating them. The CDR3 covers 15 residues. Germline V lookup: CDR1 MNHEY, CDR2 SVGAGI. CDR3 region: CASSYVQGGNQPQHF. In DNA, the CDR3 is TGTGCCAGCAGTTACGTCCAGGGTGGCAATCAGCCCCAGCATTTT.

There are many counts of this clonotype. The rearrangement uses TRBV7-3 and TRBJ2-1; the match to TRBD2 covers 9 bases. V lost 1 base and J lost 4; bases outside the gene matches: 2. Per the germline V gene, CDR1 is SGHTA and CDR2 is FQGTGA. The CDR3 consists of 15 residues. The CDR3 DNA reads TGTGCCAGCAGCTTAAAGGGACTAGCATACAATGAGCAGTTCTTC. Residues: CASSLKGLAYNEQFF.

The V gene is TRBV5-1, the J gene TRBJ2-5, with 13 bases that match TRBD2. Per germline, CDR1 SGHRS and CDR2 YFSETQ. The CDR3 is made up of 16 amino acids. With V trimmed by 0 bases and J by 7 bases, 6 bases remained unmatched. CDR3: CASSLATSGRLSTQYF. CDR3 nucleotides: TGCGCCAGCAGCTTGGCGACTAGCGGGAGGTTGTCGACCCAGTACTTC.

V gene TRBV7-8 combines with J gene TRBJ2-3, with 9 bases identical to TRBD2. This CDR3 contains 14 residues. From germline, CDR1 is SGHVS and CDR2 FQNEAQ. The ends lost 1 base at V and 10 bases at J; junction bases unmatched: 6. Here the CDR3 reads CASSLELAGGAQYF. CDR3 sequence (DNA): TGTGCCAGCAGCTTAGAACTGGCGGGAGGGGCGCAGTATTTT.

The V call is TRBV11-1, the J call TRBJ2-1; possible D gene TRBD2, 6 bases. Trimming took off 0 bases at V and 0 bases at J, with 24 bases between the two ends. The CDR3 is 21 residues long. The germline gives CDR1 SGHAT, CDR2 FQDESV (reference sequence). CDR3 sequence (DNA): TGTGCCAGCAGCTTAGCGCGTAGTGGGGACTCACTAACCATCTCCTACAATGAGCAGTTCTTC. It encodes CASSLARSGDSLTISYNEQFF.

This clonotype was recorded a few times. This rearrangement joins TRBV10-3 to TRBJ1-2; D is unresolved. Trimming shortened V by 0 bases and J by 4 bases, and 12 bases separated the two germline ends. The germline V gene has CDR1 ENHRY and CDR2 SYGVKD. The CDR3 totals 15 residues. CDR3: CAISESQEKGYGYTF. The DNA of the CDR3 is TGTGCCATCAGTGAGTCCCAGGAGAAGGGCTATGGCTACACCTTC.

J is TRBJ2-7 and V is TRBV28; unclear D gene. V was pared by 6 bases and J by 3 bases, with 12 bases between. Germline loops: CDR1 MDHEN, CDR2 SYDVKM. The CDR3 is 13 residues long. The CDR3 bases are TGTGCCAGCAGCCGTAGACGGTTCTACGAGCAGTACTTC. Its protein is CASSRRRFYEQYF.

This chain links TRBV10-3 with TRBJ2-7; TRBD2 matches 8 bases. Germline lookup yields CDR1 ENHRY and CDR2 SYGVKD. The CDR3 extends over 16 amino acids. J gave up 6 bases and V 6 bases, and 16 bases lay outside the gene matches. The CDR3 is CAISAVTKAGDAEQYF. In DNA form, the CDR3 reads TGTGCCATCAGCGCGGTGACTAAAGCGGGAGATGCCGAGCAGTACTTC.

The genes are TRBV7-9 and TRBJ1-1; TRBD1 matches 10 bases. CDR1 is SEHNR and CDR2 is FQNEAQ in the germline V gene (reference sequence). Losses at the gene ends were 5 bases for V and 3 bases for J; bases not matched to a gene: 12. This CDR3 is 17 amino acids long. The chain's CDR3 is CASSPGGTGVSDTEAFF. The CDR3 coding sequence is TGTGCCAGCAGCCCGGGGGGGACAGGGGTATCGGACACTGAAGCTTTCTTT.

This sequence joins TRBV4-1 and TRBJ1-3; 9 nucleotides match TRBD1. After removal of 0 bases from V and 9 bases from J, the junction contained 12 bases not matched to a gene. CDR3 size: 17 residues. Germline V gives CDR1 MGHRA, CDR2 YSYEKL. CDR3 sequence: CASSQDDPGQGLATIYF. CDR3 DNA sequence: TGCGCCAGCAGCCAAGACGATCCGGGACAGGGTCTCGCCACCATATATTTT.

This clonotype was seen a handful of times. This chain joins TRBV6-5 and TRBJ1-4; weak D call: TRBD1 (6 bases). The CDR3 consists of 13 residues. Looked up from germline, CDR1 is MNHEY and CDR2 is SVGAGI. The V and J ends lost 2 bases and 7 bases respectively, with 8 bases between them. CDR3 sequence: CASSYRGFEKLFF. The CDR3 bases are TGTGCCAGCAGTTACAGGGGGTTTGAAAAACTGTTTTTT.

This rearrangement joins TRBV28 to TRBJ2-5; D might be TRBD1 (5 bases). V was clipped by 3 bases and J by 1 base, with 12 bases between them. Per germline, CDR1 MDHEN and CDR2 SYDVKM. This CDR3 comprises 15 residues. The CDR3 protein is CASSLRQRLQETQYF. CDR3 DNA: TGTGCCAGCAGTTTGAGACAGCGCCTCCAAGAGACCCAGTACTTC.

Note on this clonotype: This may be a read error: a much more frequent sequence differs by one nucleotide. This rearrangement joins TRBV15 to TRBJ2-3, with TRBD1 identical over 7 bases. Germline trimming cut 0 bases from V and 3 bases from J; bases unmatched to any gene: 6. From germline, CDR1 is LNHNV and CDR2 YYDKDF (reference sequence). This CDR3 spans 16 amino acids. Written as DNA, the CDR3 is TGTGCCACCAGCAGAGATTGGGACAGCGTGACAGATACGCAGTATTTT. This gives the protein CATSRDWDSVTDTQYF. Full variable domain (outside the CDR3, taken from reference TRBV15 and TRBJ2-3): DAMVIQNPRYQVTQFGKPVTLSCSQTLNHNVMYWYQQKSSQAPKLLFHYYDKDFNNEADTPDNFQSRRPNTSFCFLDIRSPGLGDTAMYLCATSRDWDSVTDTQYFGPGTRLTVL.

The chain recombines TRBV23-1 with TRBJ2-2; 10 positions agree with TRBD2. TRBV23-1 is an ORF, and what it does is uncertain. V lost 0 bases, J lost 7 bases, and 5 bases stayed unmatched. The CDR3 is made up of 16 amino acids. This CDR3 reads CASSQSSGREDGELFF. The CDR3 bases are TGCGCCAGCAGTCAATCCAGCGGGAGGGAAGACGGGGAGCTGTTTTTT.

There are a few counts of this clonotype. The chain recombines TRBV20-1 with TRBJ2-3, with TRBD2 matching over 7 bases. The CDR3 consists of 13 residues. V was clipped by 5 bases and J by 4 bases; unmatched bases: 6. CDR1 and CDR2 from the germline V gene are DFQATT and SNEGSKA (reference sequence). The CDR3 protein is CSASRTRPDTQYF. CDR3 DNA: TGCAGTGCTTCAAGGACTAGACCAGATACGCAGTATTTT.

This clonotype is categorized as medium-sized (0.01 to 0.1%). J is TRBJ2-5 and V is TRBV7-9, with 8 nucleotides matching TRBD2. The V gene's germline CDR1 is SEHNR and CDR2 FQNEAQ (reference sequence). The CDR3 length is 14 residues. V lost 3 bases to trimming and J lost 7 bases; unmatched junction nucleotides: 7. The CDR3 sequence is CASSLGTSGGTQYF. CDR3 DNA: TGTGCCAGCAGCTTGGGGACAAGCGGGGGGACCCAGTACTTC.

This clonotype was seen a few times. This chain uses TRBV29-1 with TRBJ2-5; D call uncertain. Trimming pared 1 base from V and 5 bases from J, leaving 8 bases between. This CDR3 is 12 amino acids long. Germline values: CDR1 SQVTM, CDR2 ANQGSEA. The CDR3 loop is CSVEVRVETQYF. CDR3 bases: TGCAGCGTTGAAGTTAGGGTTGAGACCCAGTACTTC.

The chain has TRBV28 and TRBJ2-3; no clear D. Trimming left V 3 bases short and J 6 bases short, with 16 bases between. The CDR3 loop spans 15 amino acids. Germline loops: CDR1 MDHEN, CDR2 SYDVKM. The CDR3 loop reads CASSFLPDETDTQYF. The CDR3 nucleotides are TGTGCCAGCAGTTTTCTTCCCGACGAGACTGATACGCAGTATTTT.

In this sample, this clonotype turned up many times. This chain links TRBV20-1 with TRBJ2-5, with TRBD2 matching over 11 bases. The ends lost 6 bases at V and 7 bases at J; junction bases unmatched: 7. This CDR3 is built from 13 residues. CDR1 DFQATT and CDR2 SNEGSKA come from the germline V gene (reference sequence). The DNA for the CDR3 is TGCAGTGCAACGACTAGCGGGAAGGTGACCCAGTACTTC. Its protein is CSATTSGKVTQYF.

This clonotype was seen many times. This chain joins TRBV9 and TRBJ2-2; TRBD2 aligns across 9 bases. Germline assignment: CDR1 SGDLS and CDR2 YYNGEE. The V gene end was trimmed by 3 bases and the J gene end by 8 bases; junction bases not matched to a gene: 8. This CDR3 spans 15 amino acids. Here the CDR3 reads CASSEVAGAHGELFF. The CDR3 nucleotides are TGTGCCAGCAGCGAGGTAGCGGGAGCTCATGGGGAGCTGTTTTTT.